Listed below are T cell receptor beta chains from one sample, sequenced in a study of blood T cell repertoires in COVID-19. The table came from immunoSEQ multiplex PCR; TCRdb's copy has only in-frame clones and leaves some out. This sample yields 200,000 to 250,000 clones, of which 65% to 85% are seen a single time; 6.5% to 9% belongs to the top ten. Material for sequencing was PBMCs or T cells enriched from blood (not recorded which). The receptors originated from a woman between 40 and 50 years old with acute COVID-19. CDR3s include the opening cysteine and the closing phenylalanine or tryptophan. The D gene is left open where the match is weak. The size field is filled for only some rows; it gives once, few, many or a size class.

TRBJ1-3 . . TRBV11-2 CASSLGGVSGNTIYF TGTGCCAGCAGCTTAGGCGGGGTCTCTGGAAACACCATATATTTT
TRBJ2-7 . . TRBV4-3 CASSQDLAGQGHYEQYF TGCGCCAGCAGCCAAGATTTAGCGGGACAGGGTCACTACGAGCAGTACTTC
TRBJ1-6 . TRBD1 TRBV28 CASGTGKVSPLHF TGTGCCAGCGGGACAGGGAAGGTTTCACCCCTCCACTTT
TRBJ1-2 . TRBD1 TRBV5-5 CASSSVRTGDGYTF TGTGCCAGCAGCTCGGTACGGACAGGGGACGGCTACACCTTC
TRBJ2-2 . TRBD1 TRBV2 CASRGQGNTGELFF TGTGCCAGCAGGGGACAGGGTAACACCGGGGAGCTGTTTTTT
TRBJ2-2 . TRBD2 TRBV9 CASSVEFSGANGELFF TGTGCCAGCAGCGTAGAGTTTAGCGGGGCAAACGGGGAGCTGTTTTTT
TRBJ2-7 . TRBD1 TRBV10-3 CAISRDRLYEQYF TGTGCCATCAGTCGGGACAGACTCTACGAGCAGTACTTC
TRBJ1-1 . . TRBV7-6 CASSSWDFTEAFF TGTGCCAGCAGCTCCTGGGACTTCACTGAAGCTTTCTTT
TRBJ1-5 . TRBD1 TRBV6-5 CASRQGGTLPKPQHF TGTGCCAGCAGACAGGGGGGGACCCTACCCAAGCCCCAGCATTTT
TRBJ1-2 . TRBD1 TRBV30 CAWSGTTGGFGYTF TGTGCCTGGAGTGGAACGACAGGGGGCTTTGGCTACACCTTC
TRBJ1-1 . TRBD1 TRBV7-9 CASSPGTGRSRAFF TGTGCCAGCAGCCCCGGGACAGGGAGATCCCGAGCTTTCTTT
TRBJ2-2 once TRBD1 TRBV27 CASIRIWTGESGELFF TGTGCCAGCATCAGGATATGGACAGGGGAAAGCGGGGAGCTGTTTTTT
TRBJ1-3 few . TRBV19 CASSLTLKSSGNTIYF TGTGCCAGTAGTCTTACTCTCAAGAGCTCTGGAAACACCATATATTTT
TRBJ1-3 . TRBD1 TRBV19 CASSAGQAGNTIYF TGTGCCAGTAGTGCAGGACAGGCTGGAAACACCATATATTTT
TRBJ2-5 . TRBD2 TRBV6-2/TRBV6-3 CASSFLAGERQETQYF TGTGCCAGCAGTTTTTTAGCGGGAGAGCGGCAAGAGACCCAGTACTTC
TRBJ2-2 . TRBD1 TRBV5-4 CASRRDRGVTGELFF TGTGCCAGCAGACGGGACAGGGGGGTCACCGGGGAGCTGTTTTTT
TRBJ2-7 . . TRBV20-1 CSAMDRKQYF TGCAGTGCCATGGACAGAAAGCAGTACTTC
TRBJ1-1 once TRBD1 TRBV6-1 CASSEGTGSLNTEAFF TGTGCCAGCAGTGAAGGGACAGGGAGTCTGAACACTGAAGCTTTCTTT
TRBJ2-5 . . TRBV4-1 CASSLRAGRVAETQYF TGCGCCAGCAGCCTAAGAGCCGGCCGGGTCGCAGAGACCCAGTACTTC
TRBJ1-2 . . TRBV24-1 CATSGGTDSNGYTF TGTGCCACCAGTGGCGGGACGGATAGTAATGGCTACACCTTC
TRBJ1-6 . . TRBV5-4 CASGQGESPLHF TGTGCCAGCGGCCAGGGTGAATCACCCCTCCACTTT
TRBJ2-1 . TRBD2 TRBV9 CASSVATKGGFYNEQFF TGTGCCAGCAGCGTAGCTACGAAGGGAGGGTTTTACAATGAGCAGTTCTTC